This is a list of T cell receptor beta chains from one sample in a study of blood T cell repertoires in COVID-19. Only in-frame clones appear in the TCRdb table, and some are missing; sequencing was by immunoSEQ multiplex PCR. The sample carries approximately 190,000 clones, more than 85% recorded once. Sequenced material: PBMCs or T cells enriched from blood (not recorded which). The receptor source for this set is a woman aged 40 to 50 in a cohort exposed to, infected with or recovered from COVID-19 (not recorded which). The CDR3 runs from the conserved cysteine through the conserved F or W. A D gene is named only where the DNA matches it firmly. Clone sizes are given selectively: once, few, many, or a class where the clone is expanded.

clone size: NA; V gene: TRBV18; J gene: TRBJ2-7; D gene: TRBD2; CDR3 protein: CASSPLAGVLYEQYF; CDR3 DNA: TGTGCCAGCTCACCACTAGCGGGGGTGCTCTACGAGCAGTACTTC
clone size: NA; V gene: TRBV19; J gene: TRBJ1-3; D gene: NA; CDR3 protein: CASSIWPGNTIYF; CDR3 DNA: TGTGCCAGTAGTATTTGGCCTGGAAACACCATATATTTT
clone size: NA; V gene: TRBV10-2; J gene: TRBJ2-1; D gene: NA; CDR3 protein: CASSDRGPYNEQFF; CDR3 DNA: TGCGCCAGCAGTGACAGGGGTCCCTACAATGAGCAGTTCTTC
clone size: NA; V gene: TRBV7-9; J gene: TRBJ1-4; D gene: NA; CDR3 protein: CASSDSNEKLFF; CDR3 DNA: TGTGCCAGCAGCGACTCCAATGAGAAACTGTTTTTT
clone size: NA; V gene: TRBV19; J gene: TRBJ1-2; D gene: NA; CDR3 protein: CASSFQGSYGYTF; CDR3 DNA: TGTGCCAGTAGTTTCCAGGGATCCTATGGCTACACCTTC
clone size: NA; V gene: TRBV7-8; J gene: TRBJ1-1; D gene: NA; CDR3 protein: CASSLRGSTEAFF; CDR3 DNA: TGTGCCAGCAGCTTACGGGGATCCACTGAAGCTTTCTTT
clone size: NA; V gene: TRBV4-1; J gene: TRBJ2-1; D gene: TRBD2; CDR3 protein: CASSLRLAGEQFF; CDR3 DNA: TGCGCCAGCAGCCTCCGACTAGCGGGGGAGCAGTTCTTC
clone size: once; V gene: TRBV6-2/TRBV6-3; J gene: TRBJ1-6; D gene: TRBD1; CDR3 protein: CASSYNRDRIIANSPLHF; CDR3 DNA: TGTGCCAGCAGTTACAATCGGGACAGGATAATTGCTAATTCACCCCTCCACTTT
clone size: NA; V gene: TRBV27; J gene: TRBJ1-6; D gene: NA; CDR3 protein: CASSSRPGLRVLHF; CDR3 DNA: TGTGCCAGCAGTTCACGTCCGGGACTCCGAGTCCTCCACTTT
clone size: once; V gene: TRBV29-1; J gene: TRBJ1-1; D gene: NA; CDR3 protein: CSVAGGASGNTEAFF; CDR3 DNA: TGCAGCGTTGCTGGGGGGGCCTCGGGGAACACTGAAGCTTTCTTT
clone size: NA; V gene: TRBV29-1; J gene: TRBJ1-1; D gene: NA; CDR3 protein: CSVMTGGWHTEAFF; CDR3 DNA: TGCAGCGTTATGACGGGGGGATGGCACACTGAAGCTTTCTTT
clone size: NA; V gene: TRBV13; J gene: TRBJ1-5; D gene: NA; CDR3 protein: CASSLGTGGNQPQHF; CDR3 DNA: TGTGCCAGCAGCTTAGGGACAGGCGGGAATCAGCCCCAGCATTTT
clone size: NA; V gene: TRBV29-1; J gene: TRBJ1-1; D gene: NA; CDR3 protein: CSVEEGAAFF; CDR3 DNA: TGCAGCGTTGAGGAAGGGGCCGCTTTCTTT
clone size: NA; V gene: TRBV7-9; J gene: TRBJ2-6; D gene: TRBD1; CDR3 protein: CASRISDRFEYTGANVLTF; CDR3 DNA: TGTGCCAGCAGGATATCGGACAGGTTCGAGTACACCGGGGCCAACGTCCTGACTTTC
clone size: NA; V gene: TRBV5-4; J gene: TRBJ1-2; D gene: NA; CDR3 protein: CASTVEGGSLYGYTF; CDR3 DNA: TGTGCCAGCACCGTAGAAGGCGGCAGCCTCTATGGCTACACCTTC
clone size: NA; V gene: TRBV6-1; J gene: TRBJ1-5; D gene: NA; CDR3 protein: CASSDLSGVRKQPQHF; CDR3 DNA: TGTGCCAGCAGTGACCTCTCAGGGGTTAGGAAACAGCCCCAGCATTTT
clone size: NA; V gene: TRBV7-8; J gene: TRBJ2-1; D gene: TRBD2; CDR3 protein: CASGHARTSGSLEQFF; CDR3 DNA: TGTGCCAGCGGCCACGCCCGGACTAGCGGTTCCCTCGAGCAGTTCTTC
clone size: NA; V gene: TRBV3-1/TRBV3-2; J gene: TRBJ2-1; D gene: TRBD2; CDR3 protein: CASSRERGVYNEQFF; CDR3 DNA: TGTGCCAGCAGCCGCGAGCGGGGGGTATACAATGAGCAGTTCTTC
clone size: NA; V gene: TRBV19; J gene: TRBJ2-1; D gene: TRBD2; CDR3 protein: CASSITLAGVGEQFF; CDR3 DNA: TGTGCCAGTAGTATCACACTAGCGGGAGTCGGAGAGCAGTTCTTC
clone size: NA; V gene: TRBV5-1; J gene: TRBJ2-3; D gene: NA; CDR3 protein: CASSSGTVGGTQYF; CDR3 DNA: TGCGCCAGCAGCTCGGGGACGGTGGGGGGTACGCAGTATTTT